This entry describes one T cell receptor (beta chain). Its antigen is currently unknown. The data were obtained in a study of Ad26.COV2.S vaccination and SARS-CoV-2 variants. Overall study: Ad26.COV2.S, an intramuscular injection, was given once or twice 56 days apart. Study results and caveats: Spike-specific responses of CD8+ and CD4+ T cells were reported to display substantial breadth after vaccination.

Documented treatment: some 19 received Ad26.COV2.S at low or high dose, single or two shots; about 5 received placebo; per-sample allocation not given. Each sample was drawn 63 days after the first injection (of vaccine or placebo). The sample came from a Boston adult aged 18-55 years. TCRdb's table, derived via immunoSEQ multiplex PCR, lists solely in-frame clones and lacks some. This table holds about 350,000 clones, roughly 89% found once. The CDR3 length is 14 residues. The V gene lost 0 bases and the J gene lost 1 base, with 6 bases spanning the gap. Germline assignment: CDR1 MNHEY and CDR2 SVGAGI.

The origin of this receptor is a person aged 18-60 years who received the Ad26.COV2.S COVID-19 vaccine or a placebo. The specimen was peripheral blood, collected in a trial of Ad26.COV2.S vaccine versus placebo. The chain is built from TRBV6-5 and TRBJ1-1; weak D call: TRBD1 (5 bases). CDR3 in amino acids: CASSYSGENTEAFF. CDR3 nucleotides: TGTGCCAGCAGTTACTCAGGGGAGAACACTGAAGCTTTCTTT.